These 15 T cell receptor beta chains originate from one sample sequenced in a study of T cells in Graves' hyperthyroidism and ophthalmopathy. Amplification targeted TCR beta CDR3 regions from RNA transcripts. The TCR CDR3 was amplified in a first-round RT-PCR using the HTBI primer set. TCRdb re-called the multiplex PCR reads through MiXCR, storing one row per CDR3 protein. The data contain around 600,000 distinct CDR3 sequences, roughly 15% of them singletons. Sample: blood. The receptors derive from a woman between 50 and 59 years old with Graves' ophthalmopathy.

The CDR3 protein is CSARSGTGRINEKLFF. The CDR3 nucleotides are TGCAGTGCTAGATCCGGGACAGGGAGGATTAATGAAAAACTGTTTTTT. The rearrangement links TRBV20-1 to TRBJ1-4; 9 nucleotides agree with TRBD1. V lost 2 bases to trimming and J lost 4 bases; unmatched junction nucleotides: 8. The CDR3 runs 16 residues. Per germline, CDR1 DFQATT and CDR2 SNEGSKA (reference sequence).

Ten or more counts support this clonotype. The rearrangement uses TRBV18 and TRBJ1-5; D call uncertain. V gave up 6 bases and J gave up 3 bases, with 9 bases separating them. Germline V gene lookup returns CDR1 KGHSH and CDR2 LQKENI. The CDR3 covers 13 residues. The CDR3 region is CASSLQNNQPQHF. CDR3 bases: TGTGCCAGCTCTTTACAAAACAATCAGCCCCAGCATTTT.

This clonotype occurred many times. This sequence joins TRBV27 and TRBJ1-5, with unresolved D. Germline CDR1 is MNHEY and CDR2 is SMNVEV (reference sequence). Trimming took 2 bases from V and 2 from J, leaving 7 bases between them. The CDR3 spans 14 residues. CDR3 amino acids: CASSLGYGNQPQHF. The CDR3 DNA reads TGTGCCAGCAGTTTAGGTTACGGCAATCAGCCCCAGCATTTT.

This clonotype appeared many times. The chain links TRBV11-2 to TRBJ2-7; 10 nucleotides line up with TRBD1. The V gene's germline CDR1 is SGHAT and CDR2 FQNNGV. The CDR3 sequence is 15 residues long. Losses at the gene ends were 5 bases for V and 4 bases for J; bases not matched to a gene: 8. The CDR3 DNA sequence: TGTGCCAGCAGCCGACCGGGACAGGGGAGATACGAGCAGTACTTC. Translation: CASSRPGQGRYEQYF.

This clonotype was picked up many times. This sequence joins TRBV6-6 and TRBJ1-1; D is undetermined. Germline-derived CDR1 and CDR2 are MNHNY and SVGAGI (reference sequence). The CDR3 loop spans 14 amino acids. Trimming cost V 2 bases and J 4 bases, with 11 bases left between them. The CDR3 region has the DNA TGTGCCAGCAGTTACACCCCCTCGGGCACTGAAGCTTTCTTT. Its translation: CASSYTPSGTEAFF.

This clonotype was seen at least ten times. The gene calls are TRBV28 and TRBJ2-3, with TRBD2 matching 8 bases. Trimming took 2 bases from V and 5 from J; bases not matched to a gene: 6. CDR1 and CDR2 (germline): MDHEN, SYDVKM. The CDR3 consists of 15 residues. The CDR3 loop reads CASSLAGGAVDTQYF. The CDR3 DNA follows: TGTGCCAGCAGTTTAGCGGGAGGAGCTGTAGATACGCAGTATTTT.

This clonotype was observed a handful of times. The CDR3 reads CASSATGLGYYGYTF. The CDR3 region has the DNA TGTGCCAGCAGCGCGACAGGGTTGGGCTACTATGGCTACACCTTC. V is TRBV9 and J is TRBJ1-2, with 7 bases that match TRBD1. V was clipped by 3 bases and J by 3 bases; unmatched bases: 8. The CDR3 runs to 15 residues. The V gene's germline CDR1 is SGDLS and CDR2 YYNGEE.

This clonotype occurred many times. This rearrangement joins TRBV12-3 or TRBV12-4 to TRBJ1-2, with 7 bases lining up with TRBD1. V was clipped by 6 bases and J by 2 bases; unmatched bases: 3. This CDR3 has 13 residues. DNA of the CDR3: TGTGCCAGCAGACTACAGGGGAACTATGGCTACACCTTC. Its protein is CASRLQGNYGYTF.

This sequence joins TRBV9 and TRBJ2-3; D might be TRBD1 (5 bases). The V end was cut by 2 bases, the J end by 6 bases, with 10 bases between. Germline V CDR1 and CDR2: SGDLS, YYNGEE. The length of the CDR3 is 13 residues. For the CDR3, the DNA is TGTGCCAGCAGCGTTCAGGGTTTGGATACGCAGTATTTT. It specifies CASSVQGLDTQYF.

Many counts were recorded for this clonotype. The V and J genes are TRBV28 and TRBJ1-1; D call uncertain. Germline V lookup: CDR1 MDHEN, CDR2 SYDVKM. Trimming removed 2 bases from V and 3 bases from J, with 25 bases in between. The CDR3 has 19 residues. DNA for the CDR3: TGTGCCAGCAGTTTAGTAGGGCCGGAGGGAAGAGCCGTGGACACTGAAGCTTTCTTT. Translation gives CASSLVGPEGRAVDTEAFF.

This clonotype was observed at least ten times. The chain has TRBV7-2 and TRBJ2-3; 11 bases line up with TRBD2. Germline CDR1 and CDR2: SGHTA and FQGNSA. This CDR3 spans 17 amino acids. J lost 4 bases, V lost 0 bases, and 6 bases had no gene match. The CDR3 region is CASSLAASGRLSDTQYF. The CDR3 coding sequence is TGTGCCAGCAGCTTAGCGGCTAGCGGGAGGTTGTCAGATACGCAGTATTTT.

This chain joins TRBV6-2 or TRBV6-3 and TRBJ1-5, with 8 nucleotides matching TRBD1. CDR3 size: 14 residues. Germline trimming cut 6 bases from V and 6 bases from J; bases unmatched to any gene: 7. CDR1 is MNHEY, CDR2 SVGEGT, per germline. CDR3 bases: TGTGCCAGCAGCCAGGGGGCGGGGGGTCAGCCCCAGCATTTT. Translated: CASSQGAGGQPQHF.

This clonotype was detected many times. V is TRBV29-1 and J is TRBJ2-5; D is unclear. In germline, CDR1 is SQVTM, CDR2 ANQGSEA. The CDR3 extends over 10 amino acids. Trimming took 7 bases from V and 4 from J, leaving 7 bases between them. CDR3 bases: TGCAGCGGAACCGGAGAGACCCAGTACTTC. Its translation: CSGTGETQYF.

This chain joins TRBV19 and TRBJ2-7; 8 positions agree with TRBD2. The CDR3 covers 15 residues. CDR1 is LNHDA and CDR2 is SQIVND in the germline V gene (reference sequence). V was clipped by 3 bases and J by 5 bases; unmatched bases: 9. DNA for the CDR3: TGTGCCAGTAGTATTAGTAGGACTAGCATCCACGAGCAGTACTTC. Translation gives CASSISRTSIHEQYF.

The chain recombines TRBV4-1 with TRBJ2-3, with 9 nucleotides matching TRBD1. The CDR3 covers 15 residues. The V and J ends lost 4 bases and 5 bases, in that order; junction bases with no gene match: 7. Germline V CDR1 and CDR2: MGHRA, YSYEKL. This chain's CDR3 is CASSLRQGGGDTQYF. The CDR3 DNA is TGCGCCAGCAGCCTACGACAGGGGGGAGGAGATACGCAGTATTTT.